A single T cell receptor beta chain is shown here with its context. The data were obtained in a study of CD8+CD57+ T cells in acquired aplastic anemia. Study-level background: Read counts for CD4+ cells (from healthy donors) averaged about 10 million.

Per the germline V gene, CDR1 is SGHRS and CDR2 is YFSETQ. Trimming removed 4 bases at V and 4 bases at J, with 15 bases between. The CDR3 is 14 amino acids. TCR beta VDJ and CDR3 profiling used genomic DNA as template. TCRdb ran MiXCR on the reads and lists one entry per CDR3 protein. The repertoire includes 65,000 to 85,000 distinct CDR3 sequences, 54% of them detected once, and about 8.3% sits in the top ten. The sample was sorted CD4+, CD8+, or CD8+CD57+ T cells (not recorded which) from PBMCs. The receptor comes from a human donor in good health, serving as a control. This chain links TRBV5-1 with TRBJ2-7; the D is unclear. This CDR3 is CASSLGGKFYEQYF. The CDR3 nucleotides read TGCGCCAGCAGCCTCGGTGGGAAGTTTTACGAGCAGTACTTC.